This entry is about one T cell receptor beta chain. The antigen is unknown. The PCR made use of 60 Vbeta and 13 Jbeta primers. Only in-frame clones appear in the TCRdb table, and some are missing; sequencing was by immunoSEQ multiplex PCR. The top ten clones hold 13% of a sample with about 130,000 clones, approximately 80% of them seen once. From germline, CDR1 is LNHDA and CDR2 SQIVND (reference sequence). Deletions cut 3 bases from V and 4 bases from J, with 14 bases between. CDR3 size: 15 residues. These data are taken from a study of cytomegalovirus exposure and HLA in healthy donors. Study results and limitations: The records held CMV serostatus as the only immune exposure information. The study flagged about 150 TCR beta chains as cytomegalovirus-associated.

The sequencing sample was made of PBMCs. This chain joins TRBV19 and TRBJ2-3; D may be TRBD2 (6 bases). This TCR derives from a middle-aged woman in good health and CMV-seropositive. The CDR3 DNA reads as TGTGCCAGTAGTATCCGGCTAGCGCAATCAGATACGCAGTATTTT. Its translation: CASSIRLAQSDTQYF.